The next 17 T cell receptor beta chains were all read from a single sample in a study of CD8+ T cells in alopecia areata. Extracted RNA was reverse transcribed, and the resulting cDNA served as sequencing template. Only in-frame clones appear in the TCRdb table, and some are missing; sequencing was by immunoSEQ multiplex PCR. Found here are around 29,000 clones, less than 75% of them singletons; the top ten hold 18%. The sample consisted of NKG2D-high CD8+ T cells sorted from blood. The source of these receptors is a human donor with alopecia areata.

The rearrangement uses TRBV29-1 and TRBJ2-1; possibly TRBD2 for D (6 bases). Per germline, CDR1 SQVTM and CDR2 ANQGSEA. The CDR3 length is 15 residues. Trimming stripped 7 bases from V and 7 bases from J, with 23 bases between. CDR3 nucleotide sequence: TGCAGCGCCGGCGCAGCTCTTTGGGACTGGAATGAGCAGTTCTTC. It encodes CSAGAALWDWNEQFF.

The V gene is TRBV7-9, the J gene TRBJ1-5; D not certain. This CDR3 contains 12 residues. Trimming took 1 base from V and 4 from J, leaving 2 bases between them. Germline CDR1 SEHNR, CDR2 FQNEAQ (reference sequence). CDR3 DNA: TGTGCCAGCAGCTTAGAGAATCAGCCCCAGCATTTT. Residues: CASSLENQPQHF. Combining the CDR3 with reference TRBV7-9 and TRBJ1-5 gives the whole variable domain DTGVSQNPRHKITKRGQNVTFRCDPISEHNRLYWYRQTLGQGPEFLTYFQNEAQLEKSRLLSDRFSAERPKGSFSTLEIQRTEQGDSAMYLCASSLENQPQHFGDGTRLSIL.

The DNA for the CDR3 is TGTGCCTGGAGTGTACGGGACAGGGGAATTTACGAGCAGTACTTC. Translating gives CAWSVRDRGIYEQYF. This sequence joins TRBV30 and TRBJ2-7, with 10 bases lining up with TRBD1. The junction had 6 bases not matched to a gene; V was cut back by 0 bases and J by 4 bases. Germline CDR1 is GTSNPN and CDR2 is SVGIG (reference sequence). The CDR3 runs 15 residues. The full variable domain, its missing parts supplied by reference TRBV30 and TRBJ2-7, is SQTIHQWPATLVQPVGSPLSLECTVEGTSNPNLYWYRQAAGRGLQLLFYSVGIGQISSEVPQNLSASRPQDRQFILSSKKLLLSDSGFYLCAWSVRDRGIYEQYFGPGTRLTVT.

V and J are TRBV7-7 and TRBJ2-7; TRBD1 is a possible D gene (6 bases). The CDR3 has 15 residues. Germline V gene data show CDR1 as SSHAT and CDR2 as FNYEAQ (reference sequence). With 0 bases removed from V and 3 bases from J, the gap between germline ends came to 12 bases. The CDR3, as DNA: TGTGCCAGCAGCTTAGCACAGGGCCTGATCTACGAGCAGTACTTC. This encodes CASSLAQGLIYEQYF. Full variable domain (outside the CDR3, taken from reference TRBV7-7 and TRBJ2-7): GAGVSQSPRYKVTKRGQDVTLRCDPISSHATLYWYQQALGQGPEFLTYFNYEAQPDKSGLPSDRFSAERPEGSISTLTIQRTEQRDSAMYRCASSLAQGLIYEQYFGPGTRLTVT.

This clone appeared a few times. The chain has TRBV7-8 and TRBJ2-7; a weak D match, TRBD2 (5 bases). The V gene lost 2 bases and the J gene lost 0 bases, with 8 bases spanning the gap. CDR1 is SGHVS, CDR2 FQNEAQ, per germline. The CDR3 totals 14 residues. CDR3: CASSLSGNSYEQYF. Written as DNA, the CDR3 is TGTGCCAGCAGCTTATCCGGGAACTCCTACGAGCAGTACTTC.

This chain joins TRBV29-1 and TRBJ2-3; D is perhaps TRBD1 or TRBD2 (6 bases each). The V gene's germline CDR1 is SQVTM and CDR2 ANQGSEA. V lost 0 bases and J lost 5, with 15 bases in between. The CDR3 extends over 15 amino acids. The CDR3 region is CSVEEGGAGVDTQYF. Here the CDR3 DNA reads TGCAGCGTTGAAGAAGGAGGGGCAGGGGTAGATACGCAGTATTTT.

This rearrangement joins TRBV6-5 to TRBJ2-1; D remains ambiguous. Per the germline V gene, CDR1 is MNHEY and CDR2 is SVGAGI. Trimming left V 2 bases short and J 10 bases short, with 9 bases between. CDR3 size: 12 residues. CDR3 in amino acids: CASSYPPEEQFF. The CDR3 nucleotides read TGTGCCAGCAGTTACCCCCCGGAGGAGCAGTTCTTC.

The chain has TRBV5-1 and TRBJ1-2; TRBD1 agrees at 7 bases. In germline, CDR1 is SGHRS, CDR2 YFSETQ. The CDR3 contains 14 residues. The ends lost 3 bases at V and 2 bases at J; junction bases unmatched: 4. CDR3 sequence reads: CASSSGQTNYGYTF. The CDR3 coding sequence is TGCGCCAGCAGCTCGGGACAGACAAACTATGGCTACACCTTC.

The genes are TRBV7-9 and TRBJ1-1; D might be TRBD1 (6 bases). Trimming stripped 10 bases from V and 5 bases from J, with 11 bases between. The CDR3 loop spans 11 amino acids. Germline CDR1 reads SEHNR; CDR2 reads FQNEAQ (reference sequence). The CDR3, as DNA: TGTGCCACGGGGCAGGGGACTGAAGCTTTCTTT. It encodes CATGQGTEAFF. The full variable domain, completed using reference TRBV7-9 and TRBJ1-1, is DTGVSQNPRHKITKRGQNVTFRCDPISEHNRLYWYRQTLGQGPEFLTYFQNEAQLEKSRLLSDRFSAERPKGSFSTLEIQRTEQGDSAMYLCATGQGTEAFFGQGTRLTVV.

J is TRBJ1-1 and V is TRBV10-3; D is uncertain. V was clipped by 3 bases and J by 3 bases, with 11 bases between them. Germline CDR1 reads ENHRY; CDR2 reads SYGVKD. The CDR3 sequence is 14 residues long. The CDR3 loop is CAISDEGLDTEAFF. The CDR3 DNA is TGTGCCATCAGTGACGAGGGCTTGGACACTGAAGCTTTCTTT.

CDR3 sequence: CASRPLGTEVYEQYF. The CDR3 DNA reads as TGTGCCAGCAGACCTTTAGGGACAGAAGTCTACGAGCAGTACTTC. The rearrangement uses TRBV27 and TRBJ2-7; 7 bases align to TRBD1. The CDR3 is made up of 15 amino acids. CDR1 is MNHEY, CDR2 SMNVEV, per germline (reference sequence). Trimming at V came to 6 bases and at J to 3 bases, leaving 11 bases not matched to a gene.

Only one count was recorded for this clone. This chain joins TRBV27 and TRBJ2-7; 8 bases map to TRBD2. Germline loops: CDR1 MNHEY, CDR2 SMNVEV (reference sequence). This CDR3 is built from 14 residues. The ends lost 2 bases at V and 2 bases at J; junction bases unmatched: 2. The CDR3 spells CASSLTSGAYEQYF. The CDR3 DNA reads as TGTGCCAGCAGTTTAACTAGCGGTGCCTACGAGCAGTACTTC.

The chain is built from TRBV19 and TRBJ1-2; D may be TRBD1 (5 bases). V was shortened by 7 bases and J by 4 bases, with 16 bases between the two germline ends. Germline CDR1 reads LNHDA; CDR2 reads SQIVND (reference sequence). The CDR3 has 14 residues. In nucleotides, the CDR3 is TGTGCCAGTACCCCCCGGGGGGACGGCTATGGCTACACCTTC. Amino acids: CASTPRGDGYGYTF.

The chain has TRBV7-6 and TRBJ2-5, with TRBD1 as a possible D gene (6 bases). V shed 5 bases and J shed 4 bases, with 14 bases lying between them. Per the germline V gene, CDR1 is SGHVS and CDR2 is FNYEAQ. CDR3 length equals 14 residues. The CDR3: CASSLTGTRETQYF. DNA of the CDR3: TGTGCCAGCAGCCTTACAGGGACCCGAGAGACCCAGTACTTC. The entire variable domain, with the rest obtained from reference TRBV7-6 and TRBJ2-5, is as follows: GAGVSQSPRYKVTKRGQDVALRCDPISGHVSLYWYRQALGQGPEFLTYFNYEAQQDKSGLPNDRFSAERPEGSISTLTIQRTEQRDSAMYRCASSLTGTRETQYFGPGTRLLVL.

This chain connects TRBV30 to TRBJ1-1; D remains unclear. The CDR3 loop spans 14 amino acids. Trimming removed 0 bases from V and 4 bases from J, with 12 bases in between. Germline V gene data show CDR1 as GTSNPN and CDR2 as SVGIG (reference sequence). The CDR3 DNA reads TGTGCCTGGAGTGTATCTGGGTGGACCACTGAAGCTTTCTTT. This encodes CAWSVSGWTTEAFF.

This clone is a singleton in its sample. DNA for the CDR3: TGCGCCAGCAGAGGGGTTAGCTCCTACAATGAGCAGTTCTTC. Residues: CASRGVSSYNEQFF. The rearrangement uses TRBV4-1 and TRBJ2-1, with D possibly TRBD1 on 5 matching bases. Germline V CDR1 and CDR2: MGHRA, YSYEKL. The CDR3 sequence is 14 residues long. Trimming took off 6 bases at V and 0 bases at J, with 9 bases between the two ends.

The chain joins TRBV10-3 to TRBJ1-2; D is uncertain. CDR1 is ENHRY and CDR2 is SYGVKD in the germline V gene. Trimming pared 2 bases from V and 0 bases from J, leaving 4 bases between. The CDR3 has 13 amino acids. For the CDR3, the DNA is TGTGCCATCAGTGAGGCAGCTAACTATGGCTACACCTTC. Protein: CAISEAANYGYTF.